The 28 T cell receptor beta chains in this list originate from one sample, sequenced in a study of identical twins. TCRdb called the 5' RACE reads again in MiXCR, with one record for every CDR3 protein. The sample yields 640,000 or so distinct CDR3 sequences, approximately 6% seen once. Sequenced: naive T cells sorted from blood. The receptors originated from a man younger than 30 in good health.

This clonotype was counted many times. The chain links TRBV28 to TRBJ2-5; D may match TRBD1 or TRBD2 (6 bases each). The CDR3 loop spans 16 amino acids. Germline values: CDR1 MDHEN, CDR2 SYDVKM. Trimming shortened V by 1 base and J by 3 bases, and 15 bases separated the two germline ends. The CDR3 region is CASSLFYRGREETQYF. In nucleotides, the CDR3 is TGTGCCAGCAGTTTATTTTACCGGGGGCGGGAAGAGACCCAGTACTTC.

This clonotype was observed many times. The V call is TRBV12-3 or TRBV12-4, the J call TRBJ2-4; D ambiguous. The CDR3 totals 15 residues. The V gene lost 6 bases and the J gene lost 0 bases, with 12 bases spanning the gap. The CDR3 DNA sequence: TGTGCCAGCAGCTTTCAGTTACTAGCCAAAAACATTCAGTACTTC. Translation: CASSFQLLAKNIQYF.

The V gene is TRBV7-9, the J gene TRBJ2-7, with 11 nucleotides matching TRBD2. The germline CDR1 and CDR2 sequences are SEHNR and FQNEAQ (reference sequence). The CDR3 runs to 15 residues. The junction had 4 bases not matched to a gene; V was cut back by 5 bases and J by 1 base. In nucleotides, the CDR3 is TGTGCCAGCAGCGTCAGGACTAGCGGGTCCTACGAGCAGTACTTC. It is translated as CASSVRTSGSYEQYF.

Many counts were recorded for this clonotype. The rearrangement uses TRBV5-1 and TRBJ2-2; 8 bases fit TRBD1. The CDR3 runs 17 residues. Germline V gene lookup returns CDR1 SGHRS and CDR2 YFSETQ. After removal of 3 bases from V and 2 bases from J, the junction contained 9 bases not matched to a gene. The CDR3 region has the DNA TGCGCCAGCAGCTCACCCCGGGGGACAGGAAACACCGGGGAGCTGTTTTTT. Amino acids: CASSSPRGTGNTGELFF.

The chain recombines TRBV5-1 with TRBJ2-3; 8 nucleotides match TRBD1. The V gene end was trimmed by 4 bases and the J gene end by 4 bases; junction bases not matched to a gene: 8. Germline V CDR1 and CDR2: SGHRS, YFSETQ. CDR3 length equals 15 residues. The CDR3 DNA reads as TGCGCCAGCAGCCTCGAGACAGGGGCCGCAGATACGCAGTATTTT. Translation: CASSLETGAADTQYF.

This clonotype has a count of ten or more. The V call is TRBV5-1, the J call TRBJ1-1; tentative D call: TRBD1 (5 bases). The ends were cut back, 6 bases at V and 4 bases at J, with 10 bases in the middle. The CDR3 is made up of 12 amino acids. Germline V gene sequence: CDR1 SGHRS, CDR2 YFSETQ. The chain's CDR3 is CASTLQGTEAFF. Here the CDR3 DNA reads TGCGCCAGCACACTTCAGGGCACTGAAGCTTTCTTT. Variable domain in full (rest from reference TRBV5-1 and TRBJ1-1): KAGVTQTPRYLIKTRGQQVTLSCSPISGHRSVSWYQQTPGQGLQFLFEYFSETQRNKGNFPGRFSGRQFSNSRSEMNVSTLELGDSALYLCASTLQGTEAFFGQGTRLTVV.

This clonotype came up many times. The chain recombines TRBV5-1 with TRBJ1-4, with 7 bases identical to TRBD1. The junction had 2 bases not matched to a gene; V was cut back by 3 bases and J by 3 bases. In germline, CDR1 is SGHRS, CDR2 YFSETQ. CDR3 length: 14 residues. This CDR3 is CASSSGQPNEKLFF. Written as DNA, the CDR3 is TGCGCCAGCAGCTCGGGACAGCCTAATGAAAAACTGTTTTTT. The variable domain in full, completed from reference TRBV5-1 and TRBJ1-4, reads KAGVTQTPRYLIKTRGQQVTLSCSPISGHRSVSWYQQTPGQGLQFLFEYFSETQRNKGNFPGRFSGRQFSNSRSEMNVSTLELGDSALYLCASSSGQPNEKLFFGSGTQLSVL.

This chain joins TRBV7-9 and TRBJ2-1; D unresolved. Germline CDR1 SEHNR, CDR2 FQNEAQ (reference sequence). CDR3 length: 15 residues. The V end lost 1 base, the J end lost 8 bases, and 15 bases lay between the germline ends. CDR3 nucleotides: TGTGCCAGCAGCTTAGGGCAGACTGGGCTGCATGAGCAGTTCTTC. Protein sequence: CASSLGQTGLHEQFF.

This clonotype was counted a few times. The chain employs TRBV7-2 and TRBJ2-7; D gene ambiguous. From germline, CDR1 is SGHTA and CDR2 FQGNSA. This CDR3 is built from 13 residues. The germline V and J ends were trimmed by 2 bases and 4 bases, with 9 bases remaining between them. CDR3 loop: CASSLSKRYEQYF. Here the CDR3 DNA reads TGTGCCAGCAGCTTAAGTAAGAGGTACGAGCAGTACTTC.

This clonotype was found many times. The CDR3 nucleotides read TGTGCCAGCAGTTCCGGACTGGAGGGTTTCTTT. Protein product: CASSSGLEGFF. V and J are TRBV12-3 or TRBV12-4 and TRBJ1-1; unclear D gene. The germline V and J ends were trimmed by 4 bases and 13 bases, with 13 bases remaining between them. This CDR3 comprises 11 residues.

This chain connects TRBV11-2 to TRBJ2-3; D is perhaps TRBD1 (6 bases). This CDR3 is 15 amino acids long. The germline V gene encodes CDR1 SGHAT and CDR2 FQNNGV. V lost 1 base, J lost 2 bases, and 10 bases lay in between. In nucleotides, the CDR3 is TGTGCCAGCAGCTTAGCCAGGGGAGACACAGATACGCAGTATTTT. Amino acid sequence: CASSLARGDTDTQYF.

This clonotype occurred many times. The chain links TRBV10-3 to TRBJ2-7; 8 positions agree with TRBD2. Germline lookup yields CDR1 ENHRY and CDR2 SYGVKD. The CDR3 runs to 14 residues. The trim removed 6 bases at V and 2 bases at J, leaving 6 bases unmatched. Here the CDR3 reads CAISLTSGPYEQYF. Written as DNA, the CDR3 is TGTGCCATCAGCCTAACTAGCGGTCCCTACGAGCAGTACTTC.

This rearrangement joins TRBV7-9 to TRBJ2-7; D not resolved. CDR3 length: 13 residues. The germline CDR1 and CDR2 sequences are SEHNR and FQNEAQ (reference sequence). V shed 7 bases and J shed 3 bases, with 13 bases lying between them. This CDR3 reads CASNTGMLYEQYF. The CDR3 nucleotides read TGTGCCAGCAACACCGGAATGCTCTACGAGCAGTACTTC. The full variable domain, with the rest looked up from reference TRBV7-9 and TRBJ2-7, is DTGVSQNPRHKITKRGQNVTFRCDPISEHNRLYWYRQTLGQGPEFLTYFQNEAQLEKSRLLSDRFSAERPKGSFSTLEIQRTEQGDSAMYLCASNTGMLYEQYFGPGTRLTVT.

This clonotype appeared a few times. The rearrangement joins TRBV20-1 to TRBJ2-3, with 9 bases lining up with TRBD2. The junction had 5 bases not matched to a gene; V was cut back by 1 base and J by 3 bases. The germline CDR1 and CDR2 sequences are DFQATT and SNEGSKA (reference sequence). The CDR3 is made up of 15 amino acids. The CDR3 here is CSARVASGITDTQYF. Here the CDR3 DNA reads TGCAGTGCTAGAGTGGCTAGCGGGATTACAGATACGCAGTATTTT.

This clonotype was observed at least ten times. The J gene is TRBJ2-7, the V gene TRBV10-1; D gene uncertain. The germline V gene has CDR1 WNHNN and CDR2 SYGVQD (reference sequence). The CDR3 spans 11 residues. The V end lost 2 bases, the J end lost 3 bases, and 2 bases lay between the germline ends. Written as DNA, the CDR3 is TGCGCCAGCAGTGAGATCTACGAGCAGTACGTC. Encoded protein: CASSEIYEQYV.

The chain combines TRBV20-1 with TRBJ2-3; 9 bases fit TRBD2. V dropped 3 bases and J dropped 6; count of bases not matched to a gene: 7. The germline gives CDR1 DFQATT, CDR2 SNEGSKA (reference sequence). The CDR3 has 14 amino acids. The CDR3 protein is CSARNSGREDTQYF. The CDR3 region has the DNA TGCAGTGCTAGGAATAGCGGGAGAGAGGATACGCAGTATTTT.

The sample holds a few counts of this clonotype. The chain is built from TRBV7-8 and TRBJ1-5; the D gene is possibly TRBD1 (5 bases). The CDR3 has 14 residues. The germline gives CDR1 SGHVS, CDR2 FQNEAQ. The ends were cut back, 5 bases at V and 7 bases at J, with 15 bases in the middle. The CDR3 is CASSPDRGRQPQHF. CDR3 DNA sequence: TGTGCCAGCAGCCCTGATAGGGGACGGCAGCCCCAGCATTTT.

This clonotype was recorded a few times. The chain carries TRBV6-1 and TRBJ2-2; D assignment may be TRBD1 or TRBD2 (5 bases each). This CDR3 spans 16 amino acids. Germline CDR1 and CDR2: MNHNS and SASEGT. The ends were cut back, 7 bases at V and 0 bases at J, with 15 bases in the middle. In DNA form, the CDR3 reads TGTGCCAGCACCCCTGCCGGGGCTACGAACACCGGGGAGCTGTTTTTT. Translated, it gives CASTPAGATNTGELFF.

There are a few counts of this clonotype. The V gene is TRBV30, the J gene TRBJ2-1; D remains unclear. The CDR3 has 13 amino acids. Trimming shortened V by 1 base and J by 4 bases, and 8 bases separated the two germline ends. CDR1 is GTSNPN, CDR2 SVGIG, per germline (reference sequence). The CDR3 loop is CAWSDDWYNEQFF. The DNA for the CDR3 is TGTGCCTGGAGTGACGACTGGTACAATGAGCAGTTCTTC.

This chain joins TRBV6-2 or TRBV6-3 and TRBJ2-7; D is unclear. This CDR3 comprises 13 residues. Germline V gene sequence: CDR1 MNHEY, CDR2 SVGEGT. V shed 2 bases and J shed 0 bases, with 5 bases lying between them. CDR3 protein: CASSYPASYEQYV. CDR3 nucleotide sequence: TGTGCCAGCAGTTACCCGGCCTCCTACGAGCAGTACGTC.

This chain's CDR3 is CASSLNRGGRLEQYF. The CDR3 DNA sequence: TGCGCCAGCAGCTTGAATCGGGGAGGGAGGCTCGAGCAGTACTTC. This sequence joins TRBV5-1 and TRBJ2-7, with 7 bases aligning to TRBD2. Per the germline V gene, CDR1 is SGHRS and CDR2 is YFSETQ. The CDR3 consists of 15 residues. J lost 6 bases, V lost 1 base, and 10 bases had no gene match.

This clonotype was recorded at least ten times. The rearrangement links TRBV10-2 to TRBJ2-3; 11 nucleotides align to TRBD1. The germline V gene has CDR1 WSHSY and CDR2 SAAADI. V dropped 6 bases and J dropped 1; count of bases not matched to a gene: 3. The CDR3 length is 15 residues. CDR3 protein: CASRDRGLGTDTQYF. The CDR3 DNA reads as TGCGCCAGCAGGGACAGGGGGCTTGGCACAGATACGCAGTATTTT.

This clonotype was seen many times. For the CDR3, the DNA is TGTGCCAGCAGTTTAGGCGGCAGCTCCTACGAGCAGTACTTC. Encoded protein: CASSLGGSSYEQYF. J is TRBJ2-7 and V is TRBV12-3 or TRBV12-4; the D is unclear. The CDR3 extends over 14 amino acids. V lost 1 base and J 0 bases, leaving 7 bases between the germline ends.

This clonotype came up many times. V gene TRBV7-2 combines with J gene TRBJ1-2; D remains unclear. Germline V gene data show CDR1 as SGHTA and CDR2 as FQGNSA. Trimming cost V 5 bases and J 8 bases, with 15 bases left between them. This CDR3 region has 13 residues. The CDR3 DNA follows: TGTGCCAGCAGCCGAAGGACCGTGTCGGGCTACACCTTC. Its translation: CASSRRTVSGYTF.

V usage is TRBV12-3 or TRBV12-4 and J usage is TRBJ1-2; D unresolved. This CDR3 has 15 residues. V lost 3 bases and J lost 3, with 14 bases in between. This chain's CDR3 is CASSFTALDYYGYTF. DNA for the CDR3: TGTGCCAGCAGTTTTACGGCCTTAGATTACTATGGCTACACCTTC.

In its sample, this clonotype was seen many times. A junction end diverges from the germline sequence, so it may reflect a read error. V usage is TRBV15 and J usage is TRBJ2-5; D may be TRBD1 (6 bases). This CDR3 contains 12 residues. The germline CDR1 and CDR2 sequences are LNHNV and YYDKDF (reference sequence). CDR3 nucleotides: TGTGCCACCAGCCCGCCAGGGGAGATCCAGTACTTC. Translated: CATSPPGEIQYF. The full variable domain, its missing parts supplied by reference TRBV15 and TRBJ2-5, is DAMVIQNPRYQVTQFGKPVTLSCSQTLNHNVMYWYQQKSSQAPKLLFHYYDKDFNNEADTPDNFQSRRPNTSFCFLDIRSPGLGDTAMYLCATSPPGEIQYFGPGTRLLVL.

This clonotype appeared many times. The chain uses TRBV28 and TRBJ2-7; D gene unclear. V gave up 8 bases and J gave up 3 bases, with 8 bases separating them. The CDR3 totals 11 residues. Germline-derived CDR1 and CDR2 are MDHEN and SYDVKM. CDR3 coding DNA: TGTGCCAGCGGGTCCAACTACGAGCAGTACTTC. Translated, it gives CASGSNYEQYF.

The V gene is TRBV30, the J gene TRBJ2-1, with no clear D. This CDR3 has 11 residues. From germline, CDR1 is GTSNPN and CDR2 SVGIG (reference sequence). V lost 0 bases and J 5 bases, leaving 2 bases between the germline ends. The CDR3 loop reads CAWSVDNEQFF. Here the CDR3 DNA reads TGTGCCTGGAGTGTCGACAATGAGCAGTTCTTC.